These T cell receptor beta chains were read from a single sample in a study of blood T cell repertoires in COVID-19. Libraries were prepared by immunoSEQ multiplex PCR; TCRdb keeps only in-frame clonotypes and omits some of them. This table holds around 42,000 clones, roughly 88% found once. Specimen: peripheral blood. These receptors were collected from a human donor in a cohort sampled during active COVID-19. The CDR3 runs from the conserved cysteine through the conserved F or W. D genes are given only for firm matches. Not every row has a clone size; where given, it reads once, few, many or a size class.

TRBJ1-5 | TRBD1 | once | TRBV7-9 | TGTGCCAGCAGCTCCTATCCGGGACAGGGGGACCAGCCCCAGCATTTT | CASSSYPGQGDQPQHF
TRBJ2-7 | TRBD1 | NA | TRBV9 | TGTGCCAGCAGCTCCCGACAGGGATCGTACGAGCAGTACTTC | CASSSRQGSYEQYF
TRBJ1-1 | TRBD1 | NA | TRBV27 | TGTGCCAGCAGTTTTTCCGGCAGGGGGCGCACTGAAGCTTTCTTT | CASSFSGRGRTEAFF
TRBJ1-4 | TRBD1 | NA | TRBV11-2 | TGTGCCAGCAGCTTGGCAGGGGGCCATGAAAAACTGTTTTTT | CASSLAGGHEKLFF
TRBJ2-7 | NA | NA | TRBV5-1 | TGCGCCAGCAGCTTGAAGCATCCCTCCCTCTACGAGCAGTACTTC | CASSLKHPSLYEQYF
TRBJ2-1 | TRBD1 | NA | TRBV3-1/TRBV3-2 | TGTGCCAGCAGCCGGGACAGGGGGATCGATGAGCAGTTCTTC | CASSRDRGIDEQFF
TRBJ2-5 | NA | NA | TRBV25-1 | TGTGCCAGCAGTGAACCGGGTCCGGAGACCCAGTACTTC | CASSEPGPETQYF
TRBJ1-6 | NA | NA | TRBV18 | TGTGCCAGCTCACCGGGGCGGAGTGAGAATTCACCCCTCCACTTT | CASSPGRSENSPLHF
TRBJ2-1 | NA | NA | TRBV7-8 | TGTGCCAGCAGCTTAGGCCCCCCCCCGGAGGATGAGCAGTTCTTC | CASSLGPPPEDEQFF
TRBJ1-2 | NA | NA | TRBV5-1 | TGCGCCAGCAGCGCCTCGGGAGGGATAGGTAACTATGGCTACACCTTC | CASSASGGIGNYGYTF
TRBJ1-1 | NA | NA | TRBV9 | TGTGCCAGCAGCCCCGAAGTGGAGTGGTCGGAGAACACTGAAGCTTTCTTT | CASSPEVEWSENTEAFF
TRBJ1-1 | NA | NA | TRBV7-9 | TGTGCCAGCAGCGCGGACTGGGTGAACACTGAAGCTTTCTTT | CASSADWVNTEAFF
TRBJ2-2 | NA | NA | TRBV9 | TGTGCCAGCAGCGTAGGGCAGGGTATCGCCGGGGAGCTGTTTTTT | CASSVGQGIAGELFF
TRBJ2-5 | TRBD2 | NA | TRBV27 | TGTGCCAGCAGGCCGAATTCGGGACTAGCCCAAGAGACCCAGTACTTC | CASRPNSGLAQETQYF
TRBJ1-1 | NA | NA | TRBV2 | TGTGCCAGGCATTTGGAGGTTGGTACTGAAGCTTTCTTT | CARHLEVGTEAFF